This T cell receptor beta chain is drawn from a study of blood T cell repertoires in COVID-19. Study-level background: From T cells, B-cell-depleted T cells, or PBMCs came the material, which was cDNA or gDNA.

The CDR3 sequence is 16 residues long. CDR1 is SEHNR and CDR2 is FQNEAQ in the germline V gene (reference sequence). V trimming: 5 bases; J trimming: 4 bases; junction bases outside the gene matches: 9. Only in-frame clones appear in the TCRdb table, and some are missing; sequencing was by immunoSEQ multiplex PCR. Altogether some 260,000 clones are present, approximately 90% being singletons, with the ten largest covering 2% to 2.5%. This clone was recorded only once. The material sequenced was peripheral blood. This TCR came from a woman aged 40 to 50 who had recovered from COVID-19. This sequence joins TRBV7-9 and TRBJ2-5; the match to TRBD1 covers 11 bases. The CDR3 nucleotides read TGTGCCAGCAGCCCCGGGACAGGGGGTTTTCGAGAGACCCAGTACTTC. Translating gives CASSPGTGGFRETQYF. The whole variable domain, remainder taken from reference TRBV7-9 and TRBJ2-5, is DTGVSQNPRHKITKRGQNVTFRCDPISEHNRLYWYRQTLGQGPEFLTYFQNEAQLEKSRLLSDRFSAERPKGSFSTLEIQRTEQGDSAMYLCASSPGTGGFRETQYFGPGTRLLVL.